These 18 T cell receptor beta chains came from one sample sequenced in a study of blood T cell repertoires in COVID-19. TCRdb's copy holds only in-frame clones and misses some; the assay was immunoSEQ multiplex PCR. The table has a few hundred thousand clones, 85% to 90% seen once. What was sequenced was PBMCs or T cells enriched from blood (not recorded which). The receptors here all came from an older woman who had recovered from COVID-19.

J is TRBJ1-5 and V is TRBV28; D uncertain. CDR1 is MDHEN and CDR2 is SYDVKM in the germline V gene. Trimming cost V 6 bases and J 1 base, with 25 bases left between them. The CDR3 loop spans 19 amino acids. The DNA of the CDR3 is TGTGCCAGCAGCTCATTGGATCGGGGTAGGAAACGGAGCAATCAGCCCCAGCATTTT. Its translation: CASSSLDRGRKRSNQPQHF.

The chain employs TRBV18 and TRBJ1-2, with D uncertain. Trimming shortened V by 5 bases and J by 4 bases, and 11 bases separated the two germline ends. The CDR3 has 13 residues. The germline V gene encodes CDR1 KGHSH and CDR2 LQKENI. In nucleotides, the CDR3 is TGTGCCAGCTCATCCATGGAGGCCTATGGCTACACCTTC. Its translation: CASSSMEAYGYTF.

The gene calls are TRBV5-1 and TRBJ2-1, with 9 bases aligning to TRBD1. Germline V lookup: CDR1 SGHRS, CDR2 YFSETQ. The junction had 8 bases not matched to a gene; V was cut back by 1 base and J by 6 bases. The CDR3 extends over 16 amino acids. CDR3 residues: CASSLFGTGSGNEQFF. For the CDR3, the DNA is TGCGCCAGCAGCTTGTTCGGGACAGGGTCCGGCAATGAGCAGTTCTTC.

The chain couples TRBV9 to TRBJ2-1; TRBD1 aligns across 8 bases. Germline values: CDR1 SGDLS, CDR2 YYNGEE. The V segment lost 3 bases and the J segment 6 bases; nucleotides outside the gene matches: 5. The CDR3 extends over 14 amino acids. Here the CDR3 reads CASSGSRGRNEQFF. The CDR3 DNA sequence: TGTGCCAGCAGCGGCAGCAGGGGGCGCAATGAGCAGTTCTTC.

The chain has TRBV27 and TRBJ1-2, with D tentatively TRBD1 (6 bases). V was clipped by 6 bases and J by 5 bases, with 22 bases between them. The CDR3 covers 16 residues. CDR1 is MNHEY and CDR2 is SMNVEV in the germline V gene (reference sequence). Here the CDR3 DNA reads TGTGCCAGCAGAACACCTTTGGGGGCAGGTATTTATGGCTACACCTTC. This encodes CASRTPLGAGIYGYTF.

The J gene is TRBJ2-7, the V gene TRBV5-8; 8 bases are a match to TRBD1. The CDR3 is made up of 14 amino acids. The V and J ends lost 3 bases and 7 bases, in that order; junction bases with no gene match: 9. Germline V CDR1 and CDR2: SGHTS, YDEGEE. The CDR3: CASSSYQGAEEQYF. For the CDR3, the DNA is TGTGCCAGCAGCTCCTATCAGGGGGCCGAGGAGCAGTACTTC.

In this sample, this clone turned up a few times. Other DNA sequences in this specimen translate into the identical CDR3. This chain links TRBV28 with TRBJ2-7; 8 bases are a match to TRBD1. This CDR3 comprises 13 residues. Germline CDR1 is MDHEN and CDR2 is SYDVKM. V shed 5 bases, J shed 3 bases, and the junction held 3 bases outside the gene matches. CDR3 residues: CASSPGQGYEQYF. In DNA form, the CDR3 reads TGTGCCAGCAGTCCCGGACAGGGCTACGAGCAGTACTTC.

The chain links TRBV5-1 to TRBJ2-3; 8 bases map to TRBD1. The trim removed 2 bases at V and 0 bases at J, leaving 5 bases unmatched. From germline, CDR1 is SGHRS and CDR2 YFSETQ. The CDR3 runs 16 residues. The CDR3 DNA reads TGCGCCAGCAGCTTACTACGACAGGGGAGCACAGATACGCAGTATTTT. Translation gives CASSLLRQGSTDTQYF.

The chain couples TRBV27 to TRBJ2-1; no clear D. The CDR3 contains 13 residues. Germline CDR1 reads MNHEY; CDR2 reads SMNVEV (reference sequence). Trimming took 8 bases from V and 5 from J, leaving 13 bases between them. The CDR3 nucleotides are TGTGCCAGCCGCTTCTCCGGTAACAATGAGCAGTTCTTC. Its protein is CASRFSGNNEQFF.

The chain couples TRBV11-3 to TRBJ2-5; D perhaps matches TRBD1 (5 bases). The CDR3 is 15 residues long. V lost 4 bases to trimming and J lost 5 bases, with 17 bases between them. Per germline, CDR1 SGHNT and CDR2 YENEEA. The CDR3: CASSSGARIAETQYF. CDR3 bases: TGTGCCAGCAGCTCTGGGGCTAGAATCGCGGAGACCCAGTACTTC.

This clone was seen once. V gene TRBV29-1 combines with J gene TRBJ2-5; tentative D call: TRBD1 (8 bases). This CDR3 is built from 15 residues. Trimming took off 0 bases at V and 7 bases at J, with 18 bases between the two ends. Germline loops: CDR1 SQVTM, CDR2 ANQGSEA. CDR3 bases: TGCAGCGTTGAAGATCTTCAACAGGGGGAGGGGACCCAGTACTTC. Protein product: CSVEDLQQGEGTQYF.

The chain links TRBV28 to TRBJ2-1, with TRBD1 matching 10 bases. CDR1 and CDR2 (germline): MDHEN, SYDVKM. The CDR3 has 14 residues. V shed 7 bases, J shed 9 bases, and the junction held 9 bases outside the gene matches. CDR3 protein: CASNTGQGMGEQFF. CDR3 sequence (DNA): TGTGCCAGCAACACGGGACAGGGGATGGGTGAGCAGTTCTTC.

The CDR3 region has the DNA TGTGCCAGCAGCTTGAGACAGTCCGGCGGAAAATTCGAACCCCTCCACTTT. This codes for CASSLRQSGGKFEPLHF. The chain joins TRBV5-5 to TRBJ1-6; D perhaps matches TRBD1 (5 bases). The CDR3 covers 17 residues. Germline-derived CDR1 and CDR2 are SGHKS and YYEKEE (reference sequence). Trimming cost V 1 base and J 12 bases, with 23 bases left between them.

This chain joins TRBV6-1 and TRBJ1-2; D is possibly TRBD1 (5 bases). This CDR3 region has 17 residues. V shed 2 bases and J shed 4 bases, with 20 bases lying between them. CDR1 is MNHNS, CDR2 SASEGT, per germline. The CDR3 region is CASSESIVRAWIYGYTF. The CDR3, as DNA: TGTGCCAGCAGTGAATCGATAGTCAGGGCCTGGATCTATGGCTACACCTTC.

The rearrangement joins TRBV2 to TRBJ1-5; 7 bases align to TRBD1. V trimming: 2 bases; J trimming: 4 bases; junction bases outside the gene matches: 8. The CDR3 is 16 residues long. The germline V gene has CDR1 SNHLY and CDR2 FYNNEI. The CDR3 region is CASSEMGQILNQPQHF. The CDR3 nucleotides read TGTGCCAGCAGTGAAATGGGACAGATCTTGAATCAGCCCCAGCATTTT.

The V gene is TRBV5-8, the J gene TRBJ2-7; 7 bases line up with TRBD1. Trimming took 3 bases from V and 2 from J; bases not matched to a gene: 5. CDR1 and CDR2 from the germline V gene are SGHTS and YDEGEE. There are 14 residues in the CDR3. CDR3 sequence (DNA): TGTGCCAGCAGCTCTTCAGGGGGTACCTACGAGCAGTACTTC. This translates into CASSSSGGTYEQYF.

The chain couples TRBV3-1 (or the pseudogene TRBV3-2) to TRBJ2-4, with D hard to call. CDR1 and CDR2 (germline): LGHDT, YNNKEL (reference sequence). The length of the CDR3 is 17 residues. Trimming shortened V by 4 bases and J by 1 base, and 17 bases separated the two germline ends. CDR3: CASSLTRSPGAKNIQYF. CDR3 nucleotide sequence: TGTGCCAGCAGCCTGACCCGGTCACCCGGGGCCAAAAACATTCAGTACTTC.

This chain joins TRBV19 and TRBJ1-5; D remains ambiguous. Germline CDR1 LNHDA, CDR2 SQIVND (reference sequence). The V and J ends lost 4 bases and 4 bases respectively, with 11 bases between them. This CDR3 has 14 amino acids. The CDR3 DNA reads as TGTGCCAGTAGTACCTTAGGGAGTAATCAGCCCCAGCATTTT. Translation gives CASSTLGSNQPQHF.